These T cell receptor beta chains were read from a single sample in a study of T cell responses to AZD1222 COVID-19 vaccine. Repertoires were generated with immunoSEQ multiplex PCR, while TCRdb's copy carries only in-frame clones and drops some. This table holds approximately 120,000 clones, approximately 93% found once. This specimen consisted of peripheral blood, obtained on day 0 of AZD1222 vaccination. The receptors derive from an adult in good health. Each CDR3 is given with its conserved first and last residue. A D gene is named only where the DNA matches it firmly. Clone size appears in some rows only: once, few, many, or a class for an expanded clone.

>-|TRBJ1-2|TRBV6-2/TRBV6-3|-
CASSYTRTSGYGYTF
TGTGCCAGCAGTTACACCAGGACCTCGGGCTATGGCTACACCTTC
>-|TRBJ1-2|TRBV28|-
CASSFRTSSDGYTF
TGTGCCAGCAGTTTTCGGACCTCGTCGGATGGCTACACCTTC
>-|TRBJ1-5|TRBV10-3|-
CAIQGAGQPQHF
TGTGCCATCCAAGGGGCGGGACAGCCCCAGCATTTT
>-|TRBJ1-5|TRBV5-4|-
CASSLYGGQGQPQHF
TGTGCCAGCAGCTTGTACGGGGGCCAGGGTCAGCCCCAGCATTTT
>-|TRBJ1-1|TRBV5-8|-
CASSFRTVMNTEAFF
TGTGCCAGCAGCTTCAGGACAGTCATGAACACTGAAGCTTTCTTT
>-|TRBJ1-1|TRBV28|-
CASSFAGSLAFF
TGTGCCAGCAGTTTCGCCGGGTCTTTGGCTTTCTTT
>TRBD2|TRBJ2-1|TRBV7-2|-
CASSRSISGKFSNEQFF
TGTGCCAGCAGTCGCTCTATTAGCGGGAAATTTAGCAATGAGCAGTTCTTC
>-|TRBJ2-7|TRBV10-3|-
CAISSGIRYEQYF
TGTGCCATCAGCTCAGGGATTCGCTACGAGCAGTACTTC
>-|TRBJ1-1|TRBV10-3|-
CAISALNTEAFF
TGTGCCATCAGCGCACTGAACACTGAAGCTTTCTTT
>-|TRBJ2-1|TRBV3-1/TRBV3-2|-
CASSQELRYTQQFF
TGTGCCAGCAGCCAAGAACTTAGGTATACCCAGCAGTTCTTC
>TRBD1|TRBJ1-2|TRBV6-2/TRBV6-3|-
CASSYQGASGYTF
TGTGCCAGCAGTTACCAGGGGGCGAGCGGCTACACCTTC
>TRBD1|TRBJ2-7|TRBV5-1|-
CASSDSGTGLLEQYF
TGCGCCAGCAGCGACTCCGGGACAGGCCTTTTAGAGCAGTACTTC
>-|TRBJ1-1|TRBV7-9|once
CASIPPGTLNTEAFF
TGTGCCAGCATCCCCCCCGGGACACTGAACACTGAAGCTTTCTTT
>-|TRBJ1-5|TRBV19|-
CASSILRQVNQPQHF
TGTGCCAGTAGTATCCTCCGGCAGGTCAATCAGCCCCAGCATTTT
>-|TRBJ1-2|TRBV15|-
CATSRQRTYGYTF
TGTGCCACCAGCCGACAGCGAACCTATGGCTACACCTTC
>TRBD2|TRBJ2-7|TRBV6-6|-
CASSLLAGVSSYEQYF
TGTGCCAGCAGTTTGCTAGCGGGAGTTTCCTCCTACGAGCAGTACTTC
>-|TRBJ2-1|TRBV11-3|-
CASSSGLINEQFF
TGTGCCAGCAGCTCGGGACTCATCAATGAGCAGTTCTTC